The 6 T cell receptor beta chains listed next were all sequenced from one sample in a study of blood T cell repertoires in COVID-19. Here immunoSEQ multiplex PCR was the method, and the copy in TCRdb shows in-frame clones only, minus some. The table records about 110,000 clones, over 80% of them present only once. The sequenced sample consisted of peripheral blood. The receptors were gathered from a woman in her 70s with acute or convalescent COVID-19.

This clone was seen a few times. The V and J genes are TRBV9 and TRBJ2-5; 7 nucleotides align to TRBD1. The V gene end was trimmed by 0 bases and the J gene end by 0 bases; junction bases not matched to a gene: 2. This CDR3 has 15 residues. Per the germline V gene, CDR1 is SGDLS and CDR2 is YYNGEE. Here the CDR3 reads CASSVEGQDQETQYF. The CDR3 nucleotides read TGTGCCAGCAGCGTAGAAGGACAGGACCAAGAGACCCAGTACTTC. The full variable domain, its missing parts supplied by reference TRBV9 and TRBJ2-5, is DSGVTQTPKHLITATGQRVTLRCSPRSGDLSVYWYQQSLDQGLQFLIQYYNGEERAKGNILERFSAQQFPDLHSELNLSSLELGDSALYFCASSVEGQDQETQYFGPGTRLLVL.

The chain couples TRBV6-6 to TRBJ1-1; TRBD1 matches 9 bases. From germline, CDR1 is MNHNY and CDR2 SVGAGI (reference sequence). This CDR3 spans 14 amino acids. V was pared by 2 bases and J by 5 bases, with 3 bases of the junction left unmatched. The CDR3 protein is CASSYDRGGTEAFF. The DNA for the CDR3 is TGTGCCAGCAGTTACGACAGGGGGGGGACTGAAGCTTTCTTT.

The CDR3 nucleotides read TGCGCCAGCAGCTTGGAGGGAGGGAGTGCAGATACGCAGTATTTT. Protein sequence: CASSLEGGSADTQYF. The chain links TRBV5-1 to TRBJ2-3, with TRBD2 identical over 7 bases. Germline V CDR1 and CDR2: SGHRS, YFSETQ. CDR3 size: 15 residues. The junction had 5 bases not matched to a gene; V was cut back by 0 bases and J by 4 bases.

The V gene is TRBV7-2, the J gene TRBJ1-2, with D possibly matching TRBD1 (5 bases). The length of the CDR3 is 12 residues. The V gene lost 3 bases and the J gene lost 5 bases, with 7 bases spanning the gap. The germline V gene has CDR1 SGHTA and CDR2 FQGNSA. This CDR3 reads CASSFQGYGYTF. CDR3 in DNA: TGTGCCAGCAGCTTTCAGGGATATGGCTACACCTTC.

This rearrangement joins TRBV3-1 (or the pseudogene TRBV3-2) to TRBJ1-1, with 10 bases lining up with TRBD1. The germline V gene encodes CDR1 LGHDT and CDR2 YNNKEL (reference sequence). The CDR3 is made up of 15 amino acids. V lost 3 bases to trimming and J lost 5 bases; unmatched junction nucleotides: 6. CDR3 region: CASSQRTGGGTEAFF. CDR3 nucleotide sequence: TGTGCCAGCAGCCAGCGGACAGGGGGAGGAACTGAAGCTTTCTTT.

This chain uses TRBV3-1 (or the pseudogene TRBV3-2) with TRBJ1-3; 7 positions match TRBD1. From germline, CDR1 is LGHDT and CDR2 YNNKEL (reference sequence). Unmatched junction bases numbered 10, after V lost 4 bases and J lost 1 base. The CDR3 is made up of 17 amino acids. This chain's CDR3 is CASSPPGGQVSGNTIYF. CDR3 nucleotides: TGTGCCAGCAGCCCTCCAGGGGGGCAGGTGTCTGGAAACACCATATATTTT.